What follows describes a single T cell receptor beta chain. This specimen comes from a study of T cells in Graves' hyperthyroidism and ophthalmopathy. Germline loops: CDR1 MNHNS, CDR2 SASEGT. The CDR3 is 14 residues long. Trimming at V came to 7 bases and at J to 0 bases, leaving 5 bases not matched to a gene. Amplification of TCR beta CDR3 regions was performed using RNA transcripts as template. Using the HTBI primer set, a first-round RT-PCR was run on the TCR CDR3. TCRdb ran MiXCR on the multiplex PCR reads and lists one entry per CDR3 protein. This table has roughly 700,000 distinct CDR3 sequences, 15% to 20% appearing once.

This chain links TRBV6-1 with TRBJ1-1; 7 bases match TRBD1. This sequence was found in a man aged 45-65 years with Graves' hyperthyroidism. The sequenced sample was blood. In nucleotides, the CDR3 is TGTGCCAGCAATCAGGGACAGCTGAACACTGAAGCTTTCTTT. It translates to CASNQGQLNTEAFF.